These 22 T cell receptor beta chains share one sample of origin, sequenced in a study of PD-L1 blockade in urothelial cancer. Time point: peripheral blood 6 weeks after treatment start. Some clones are missing from TCRdb's copy, which holds only in-frame ones; the method was immunoSEQ multiplex PCR. Among 46,000 or so clones listed, around 86% were seen once. This specimen was PBMCs, taken around atezolizumab (anti-PD-L1) treatment. The receptors here all came from a man aged 60 to 69 with urothelial cancer.

The chain couples TRBV7-3 to TRBJ2-5, with D perhaps TRBD2 (5 bases). V lost 3 bases to trimming and J lost 8 bases, with 13 bases between them. This CDR3 has 13 residues. CDR1 is SGHTA, CDR2 FQGTGA, per germline. For the CDR3, the DNA is TGTGCCAGCAGCTTTGGCCTAGCTAATACCCAGTACTTC. This codes for CASSFGLANTQYF.

The chain recombines TRBV27 with TRBJ1-1, with 7 nucleotides matching TRBD1. The junction had 8 bases not matched to a gene; V was cut back by 5 bases and J by 2 bases. CDR3 length: 15 amino acids. Germline V gene lookup returns CDR1 MNHEY and CDR2 SMNVEV (reference sequence). The CDR3 region is CASSPGTAGNTEAFF. The CDR3 DNA sequence: TGTGCCAGCAGTCCTGGGACAGCCGGCAACACTGAAGCTTTCTTT.

This sequence joins TRBV6-1 and TRBJ1-2; no definite D call. V was clipped by 2 bases and J by 8 bases, with 15 bases between them. Germline CDR1 and CDR2: MNHNS and SASEGT. The CDR3 contains 14 residues. In nucleotides, the CDR3 is TGTGCCAGCAGTGAACCGGCGTGGAGTCTGGGCTACACCTTC. This translates into CASSEPAWSLGYTF.

The CDR3 DNA is TGTGCCAGCAGGCCGGAAAACAGGAACACTGAAGCTTTCTTT. It translates to CASRPENRNTEAFF. V is TRBV27 and J is TRBJ1-1; no clear D. Between the trimmed V and J ends, which lost 6 bases and 1 base, there was a span of 12 bases. The CDR3 consists of 14 residues. CDR1 and CDR2 (germline): MNHEY, SMNVEV (reference sequence).

This chain connects TRBV7-9 to TRBJ2-1; D is possibly TRBD2 (6 bases). Trimming left V 2 bases short and J 0 bases short, with 14 bases between. Germline V lookup: CDR1 SEHNR, CDR2 FQNEAQ (reference sequence). The CDR3 is 17 residues long. CDR3 loop: CASSLHRERDSYNEQFF. The CDR3 nucleotides read TGTGCCAGCAGCTTACATCGGGAGCGTGACTCCTACAATGAGCAGTTCTTC.

Concerning this clone: The junction and the germline gene differ at one end; a read error may be behind it. The rearrangement links TRBV7-6 to TRBJ2-7; 8 bases line up with TRBD1. The CDR3 length is 15 residues. Germline CDR1 and CDR2: SGHVS and FNYEAQ. Written as DNA, the CDR3 is TGTGCCAGCAGATTAGGGGACAGGCCCCAGGGGGAGCAGTACTTC. Amino acids: CASRLGDRPQGEQYF.

This rearrangement joins TRBV7-2 to TRBJ1-1; TRBD1 is a possible D gene (6 bases). CDR3 length: 14 amino acids. V was clipped by 0 bases and J by 5 bases, with 10 bases between them. The germline V gene has CDR1 SGHTA and CDR2 FQGNSA. The CDR3 sequence is CASSLAQGGTEAFF. The CDR3 DNA reads TGTGCCAGCAGCTTAGCACAGGGCGGAACTGAAGCTTTCTTT.

The chain is built from TRBV30 and TRBJ1-3; D gene ambiguous. This CDR3 has 13 residues. Deletions cut 3 bases from V and 4 bases from J, with 10 bases between. The germline CDR1 and CDR2 sequences are GTSNPN and SVGIG (reference sequence). CDR3 sequence (DNA): TGTGCCTGGAGCACGGTTGCGGGAAACACCATATATTTT. This translates into CAWSTVAGNTIYF.

This clone was recorded once. The V gene is TRBV5-1, the J gene TRBJ2-3; TRBD2 matches at 8 bases. The V gene's germline CDR1 is SGHRS and CDR2 YFSETQ. Trimming removed 0 bases from V and 2 bases from J; junction bases left unmatched: 14. This CDR3 is 19 amino acids long. CDR3 loop: CASSLEMASGGGPTDTQYF. CDR3 nucleotides: TGCGCCAGCAGCTTGGAAATGGCCTCTGGCGGGGGGCCCACAGATACGCAGTATTTT.

The chain recombines TRBV28 with TRBJ2-7; TRBD1 aligns across 7 bases. CDR1 MDHEN and CDR2 SYDVKM come from the germline V gene. The CDR3 contains 15 residues. J gave up 0 bases and V 5 bases, and 7 bases lay outside the gene matches. The CDR3 DNA reads TGTGCCAGCAGTCTGGACAGGTTCGTCTCCTACGAGCAGTACTTC. Its protein is CASSLDRFVSYEQYF.

This chain links TRBV30 with TRBJ2-5, with TRBD1 matching 7 bases. Germline assignment: CDR1 GTSNPN and CDR2 SVGIG (reference sequence). Unmatched junction bases numbered 12, after V lost 3 bases and J lost 2 bases. This CDR3 has 16 residues. CDR3 residues: CAWRHPPGQRQETQYF. The CDR3 DNA reads as TGTGCCTGGAGACACCCCCCGGGACAGAGGCAAGAGACCCAGTACTTC.

The chain links TRBV11-3 to TRBJ1-3; 8 bases are a match to TRBD1. CDR1 is SGHNT, CDR2 YENEEA, per germline. J was trimmed by 4 bases and V by 5 bases; bases with no gene match: 4. The CDR3 contains 14 residues. This CDR3 is CASSDRGSGNTIYF. CDR3 nucleotide sequence: TGTGCCAGCAGCGACAGGGGTTCAGGAAACACCATATATTTT. Looking up the rest from reference TRBV11-3 and TRBJ1-3 gives the full variable domain: EAGVVQSPRYKIIEKKQPVAFWCNPISGHNTLYWYLQNLGQGPELLIRYENEEAVDDSQLPKDRFSAERLKGVDSTLKIQPAELGDSAVYLCASSDRGSGNTIYFGEGSWLTVV.

V usage is TRBV15 and J usage is TRBJ2-7, with TRBD2 identical over 9 bases. The CDR3 contains 15 residues. J was trimmed by 4 bases and V by 0 bases; bases with no gene match: 4. Germline values: CDR1 LNHNV, CDR2 YYDKDF (reference sequence). CDR3 amino acids: CATSRDASGEYEQYF. The CDR3 DNA sequence: TGTGCCACCAGCAGAGACGCTAGCGGGGAATACGAGCAGTACTTC.

The chain uses TRBV5-1 and TRBJ2-5, with TRBD1 as a possible D gene (5 bases). The CDR3 contains 15 residues. Germline CDR1 reads SGHRS; CDR2 reads YFSETQ. V lost 1 base, J lost 3 bases, and 13 bases lay in between. This CDR3 is CASSLQGVPEETQYF. The CDR3 DNA sequence: TGCGCCAGCAGCTTGCAAGGGGTACCCGAAGAGACCCAGTACTTC.

Here the CDR3 reads CASSLVGGGANEQFF. The CDR3 DNA is TGTGCCAGCAGCTTAGTTGGCGGGGGGGCCAATGAGCAGTTCTTC. This chain uses TRBV7-8 with TRBJ2-1, with TRBD2 identical over 9 bases. This CDR3 is 15 amino acids long. V was clipped by 1 base and J by 6 bases; unmatched bases: 4. Per germline, CDR1 SGHVS and CDR2 FQNEAQ. Combining the CDR3 with reference TRBV7-8 and TRBJ2-1 gives the whole variable domain GAGVSQSPRYKVAKRGQDVALRCDPISGHVSLFWYQQALGQGPEFLTYFQNEAQLDKSGLPSDRFFAERPEGSVSTLKIQRTQQEDSAVYLCASSLVGGGANEQFFGPGTRLTVL.

The chain recombines TRBV6-5 with TRBJ1-1; D gene ambiguous. Trimming pared 7 bases from V and 4 bases from J, leaving 13 bases between. The CDR3 is made up of 13 amino acids. Germline assignment: CDR1 MNHEY and CDR2 SVGAGI. The CDR3 coding sequence is TGTGCCAGCACCCGGAGCGTTTTCACTGAAGCTTTCTTT. Encoded protein: CASTRSVFTEAFF.

This clone was detected a few times. The CDR3 bases are TGTGCCAGCTCACCACTAACAGGACCGGAATACAATGAGCAGTTCTTC. It yields the protein CASSPLTGPEYNEQFF. The chain links TRBV18 to TRBJ2-1; tentatively, D is TRBD1 (5 bases). Germline values: CDR1 KGHSH, CDR2 LQKENI. Trimming stripped 1 base from V and 4 bases from J, with 14 bases between. The CDR3 consists of 16 residues. Full variable domain (rest looked up from reference TRBV18 and TRBJ2-1): NAGVMQNPRHLVRRRGQEARLRCSPMKGHSHVYWYRQLPEEGLKFMVYLQKENIIDESGMPKERFSAEFPKEGPSILRIQQVVRGDSAAYFCASSPLTGPEYNEQFFGPGTRLTVL.

The chain carries TRBV27 and TRBJ1-6; D is unclear. Trimming removed 5 bases at V and 0 bases at J, with 8 bases between. Germline V gene sequence: CDR1 MNHEY, CDR2 SMNVEV (reference sequence). This CDR3 has 15 residues. CDR3 DNA sequence: TGTGCCAGCAGTCCAGGTAGCTCCTATAATTCACCCCTCCACTTT. Encoded protein: CASSPGSSYNSPLHF.

The chain employs TRBV9 and TRBJ2-2, with 7 positions matching TRBD2. V shed 3 bases, J shed 5 bases, and the junction held 10 bases outside the gene matches. Germline values: CDR1 SGDLS, CDR2 YYNGEE. There are 16 residues in the CDR3. CDR3 nucleotide sequence: TGTGCCAGCAGCGGCCGGCGGGGGTTTTATACCGGGGAGCTGTTTTTT. This gives the protein CASSGRRGFYTGELFF.

The rearrangement joins TRBV9 to TRBJ2-5, with a possible D match to TRBD2 (7 bases). Germline V gene sequence: CDR1 SGDLS, CDR2 YYNGEE. V lost 3 bases to trimming and J lost 4 bases, with 19 bases between them. The CDR3 sequence is 16 residues long. This CDR3 reads CASSARGGGAIETQYF. CDR3 in DNA: TGTGCCAGCAGCGCGAGGGGAGGGGGGGCAATAGAGACCCAGTACTTC.

The chain has TRBV7-2 and TRBJ1-2; 11 bases agree with TRBD1. The germline gives CDR1 SGHTA, CDR2 FQGNSA. V lost 2 bases to trimming and J lost 6 bases; unmatched junction nucleotides: 5. The length of the CDR3 is 15 residues. CDR3 sequence: CASSLNADRGHGYTF. The CDR3 region has the DNA TGTGCCAGCAGCTTAAATGCGGACAGGGGGCATGGCTACACCTTC.

The table lists this clone with a few counts. The chain recombines TRBV11-3 with TRBJ1-5; D not resolved. CDR1 and CDR2 (germline): SGHNT, YENEEA. The CDR3 is 13 residues long. V gave up 7 bases and J gave up 7 bases, with 14 bases separating them. CDR3 sequence reads: CASIPSLGQPQHF. CDR3 nucleotide sequence: TGTGCCAGCATCCCGAGCCTCGGGCAGCCCCAGCATTTT. Variable domain in full (rest from reference TRBV11-3 and TRBJ1-5): EAGVVQSPRYKIIEKKQPVAFWCNPISGHNTLYWYLQNLGQGPELLIRYENEEAVDDSQLPKDRFSAERLKGVDSTLKIQPAELGDSAVYLCASIPSLGQPQHFGDGTRLSIL.